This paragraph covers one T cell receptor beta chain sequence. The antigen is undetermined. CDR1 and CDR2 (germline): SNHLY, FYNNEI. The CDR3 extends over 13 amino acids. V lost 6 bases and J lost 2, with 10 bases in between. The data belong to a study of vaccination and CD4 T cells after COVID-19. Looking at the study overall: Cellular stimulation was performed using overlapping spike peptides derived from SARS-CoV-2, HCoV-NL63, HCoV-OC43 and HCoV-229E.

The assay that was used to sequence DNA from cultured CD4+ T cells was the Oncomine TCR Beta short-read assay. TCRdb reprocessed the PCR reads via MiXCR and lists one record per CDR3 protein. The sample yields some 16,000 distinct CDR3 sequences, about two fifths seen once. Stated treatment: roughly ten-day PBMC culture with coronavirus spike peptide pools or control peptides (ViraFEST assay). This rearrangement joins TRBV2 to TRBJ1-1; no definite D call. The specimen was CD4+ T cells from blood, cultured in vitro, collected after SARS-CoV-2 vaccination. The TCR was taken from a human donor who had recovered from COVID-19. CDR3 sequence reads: CASRVHTNTEAFF. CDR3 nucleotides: TGTGCCAGCAGGGTTCATACCAACACTGAAGCTTTCTTT.